The 2 T cell receptor beta chains below come from one sample, sequenced in a study of cytomegalovirus exposure and HLA in healthy donors. PCR primers comprised 60 Vbeta and 13 Jbeta primers. Assay: immunoSEQ multiplex PCR; the TCRdb copy retains only in-frame clones and omits some. The table records about 200,000 clones, 70% to 90% of them present only once. Sample: PBMCs. The receptors originated from a man under 40 in good health and CMV-seronegative.

The rearrangement links TRBV4-1 to TRBJ2-5; 8 bases are shared with TRBD1. The CDR3 contains 14 residues. The germline gives CDR1 MGHRA, CDR2 YSYEKL. With 5 bases clipped from V and 2 bases from J, the junction kept 4 bases outside the gene matches. The CDR3 DNA reads as TGCGCCAGCAGCTCAACAGGGGGACAAGAGACCCAGTACTTC. It yields the protein CASSSTGGQETQYF.

This rearrangement joins TRBV6-1 to TRBJ2-2, with 7 positions matching TRBD1. CDR1 is MNHNS, CDR2 SASEGT, per germline. The CDR3 spans 14 residues. With 9 bases clipped from V and 6 bases from J, the junction kept 10 bases outside the gene matches. For the CDR3, the DNA is TGTGCCAGTACAGGGGTTCGGAAGTCCGGGGAGCTGTTTTTT. This codes for CASTGVRKSGELFF.